This record covers a single T cell receptor beta chain. What antigen it recognizes has not been identified. Qualities for individual bases were not recorded, and no much larger clone is one base off. Healthy controls were 37 blood donors whose buffy coats came from the Finnish Red Cross blood service. All TCR-sequenced material derived from peripheral blood: patient blood samples and healthy donor buffy coats. Peripheral blood mononuclear cells were isolated by Ficoll-Hypaque gradient centrifugation. CD4+ cells were magnetically purified from the buffy coats of healthy controls. Genomic DNA was extracted with the Gentra Puregene Cell and Tissue kit and quantified on a Qubit 2.0 fluorometer. TCRbeta rearrangements were sequenced from genomic DNA using the immunoSEQ assay at survey resolution. As for the original processing: In the TCR sequencing data, the smallest productive clonotype frequency that could be detected was 2.59 x 10-5. Only productive TCRbeta rearrangements, meaning sequences that were complete and in-frame, were kept for the analyses. The clonality of each sample was calculated as Simpson clonality in the immunoSEQ Analyzer version 3.0. Clones were categorized by frequency as very rare, small, medium, large (1-20%) or hyperexpanded (>20%). OLGA 1.2.3 estimated generation probabilities, VDJtools produced V-gene circos plots, VDJdb was queried for specificities, and GLIPH identified CDR3 motifs. TCRdb carries this immuneACCESS record with in-frame sequences only. Its versions omit some clonotypes, under half of them owing to an unresolved V gene in the studies checked, with the rest unexplained. Clone size and the V and J calls come from that table; the DNA yielded D and trimming. Present in this sample are around 20,000 clones, roughly 82% of which were seen just once. The top ten clones comprise roughly 9% of the sample.

The V end loses 8 bases and the J end loses 4 bases, and a stretch of 18 bases separates them. The CDR1 and CDR2 encoded by the germline V gene are MNHEY and SVGAGI. Inclusive of the bounding cysteine and phenylalanine, the CDR3 is 14 residues long. Left in the record is the CDR3 DNA by itself, 42 bases read in frame from the first base. This sample stems from a study of STAT5B mutations in CD4+ large granular lymphocyte leukemia (dated by TCRdb to the early 2020s). Regarding the complete study: Among the healthy controls, the CDR3 'QG' motif was associated with a particular HLA allele. Flow cytometry on FACSCanto II or FACSVerse showed that the purified fractions were more than 95% pure among lymphocytes. TCRbeta repertoires of CD4+ T-cell large granular lymphocyte leukemia patients were compared with those of healthy blood donors.

Broad study findings and their caveats: Main leukemic clonotypes were private to each patient, although under 30% appeared at low frequency in other patients' non-leukemic repertoires. Data were not HLA-matched; higher clonality in CD4+ versus CD8+ T-LGLL could reflect the relatively small sample size. Enrichment of TRBV06-family usage was observed among the top patient clones (8/27) relative to healthy controls (2/35). Greater clonality appeared to be present in CD4-sorted patient repertoires than in healthy CD4+ repertoires, and the difference was retained after the putative leukemic clones were removed.

Sequenced input: CD4+ T cells from blood buffy coats. Here the chain combines TRBV6-5 and TRBJ2-7; the D match is possibly TRBD1 or TRBD2, with 5 bases aligned in each. The origin of this receptor is a human donor in good health. The CDR3 protein is CASSGRGGQYEQYF. The nucleotides read TGTGCCAGCTCGGGTCGGGGCGGCCAATACGAGCAGTACTTC.